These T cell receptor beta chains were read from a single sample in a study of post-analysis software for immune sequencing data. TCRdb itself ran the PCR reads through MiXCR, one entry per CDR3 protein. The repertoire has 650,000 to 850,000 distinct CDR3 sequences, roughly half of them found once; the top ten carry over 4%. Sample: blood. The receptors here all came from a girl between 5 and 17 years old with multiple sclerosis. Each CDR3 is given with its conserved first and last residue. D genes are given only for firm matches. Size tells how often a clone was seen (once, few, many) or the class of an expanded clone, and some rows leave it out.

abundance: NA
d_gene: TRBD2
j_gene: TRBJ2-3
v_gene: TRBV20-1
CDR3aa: CSAERGGSTDTQYF
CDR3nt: TGCAGTGCAGAACGGGGGGGGAGCACAGATACGCAGTATTTT

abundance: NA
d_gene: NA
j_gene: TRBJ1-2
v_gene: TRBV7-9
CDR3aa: CASSPRGPAGYTF
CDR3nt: TGTGCCAGCAGCCCCAGGGGACCGGCAGGCTACACCTTC

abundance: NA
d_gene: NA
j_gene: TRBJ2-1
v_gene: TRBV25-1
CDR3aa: CASSESGGSYNEQFF
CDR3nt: TGTGCCAGCAGTGAGTCAGGCGGTTCCTACAATGAGCAGTTCTTC

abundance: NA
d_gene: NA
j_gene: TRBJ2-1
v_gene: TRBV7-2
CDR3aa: CASSPVVADNEQFF
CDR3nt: TGTGCCAGCAGCCCAGTGGTGGCAGACAATGAGCAGTTCTTC

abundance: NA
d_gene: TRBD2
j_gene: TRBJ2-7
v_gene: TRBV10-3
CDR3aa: CAISEKMAGGEQYF
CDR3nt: TGTGCCATCAGTGAGAAAATGGCGGGGGGCGAGCAGTACTTC

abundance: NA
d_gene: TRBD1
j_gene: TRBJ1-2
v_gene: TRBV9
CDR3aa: CASSAGQGNYGYTF
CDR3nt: TGTGCCAGCAGCGCGGGACAGGGAAACTATGGCTACACCTTC

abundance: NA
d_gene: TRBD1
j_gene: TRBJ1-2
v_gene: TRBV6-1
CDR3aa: CASSRFSRDRGSNYGYTF
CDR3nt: TGTGCCAGCAGTCGATTCTCCCGGGACAGGGGGTCGAACTATGGCTACACCTTC

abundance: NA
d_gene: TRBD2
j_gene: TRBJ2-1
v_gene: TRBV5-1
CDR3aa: CASSFLAGVANEQFF
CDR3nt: TGCGCCAGCAGCTTTCTAGCGGGAGTGGCTAATGAGCAGTTCTTC

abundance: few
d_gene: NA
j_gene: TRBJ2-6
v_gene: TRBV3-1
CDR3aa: CASSQVGTGANVLTF
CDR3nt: TGTGCCAGCAGCCAAGTAGGGACCGGGGCCAACGTCCTGACTTTC

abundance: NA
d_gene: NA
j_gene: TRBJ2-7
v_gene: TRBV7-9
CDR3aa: CASSLGVAGAYNEQYF
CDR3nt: TGTGCCAGCAGCTTAGGAGTGGCAGGGGCATACAATGAGCAGTACTTC

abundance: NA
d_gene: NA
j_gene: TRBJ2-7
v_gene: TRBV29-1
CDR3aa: CSVEEAESYEQYF
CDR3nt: TGCAGCGTTGAAGAGGCAGAATCCTACGAGCAGTACTTC

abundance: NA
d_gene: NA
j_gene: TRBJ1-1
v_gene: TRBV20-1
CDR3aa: CSASQRGGTEAFF
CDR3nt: TGCAGTGCTAGCCAACGGGGGGGCACTGAAGCTTTCTTT

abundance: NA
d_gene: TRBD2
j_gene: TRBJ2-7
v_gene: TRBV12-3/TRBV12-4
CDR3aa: CASSSRLGLAGASYEQYF
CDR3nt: TGTGCCAGCAGTTCCCGGTTGGGACTAGCGGGCGCTTCCTACGAGCAGTACTTC

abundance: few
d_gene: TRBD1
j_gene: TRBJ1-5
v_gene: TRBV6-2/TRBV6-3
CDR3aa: CASSRTGNPQHF
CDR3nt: TGTGCCAGCAGCCGGACAGGGAACCCCCAGCATTTT

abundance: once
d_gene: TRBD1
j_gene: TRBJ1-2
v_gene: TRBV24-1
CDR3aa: CATSDPDRTSGYTF
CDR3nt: TGTGCCACCAGTGATCCGGACAGGACTAGTGGCTACACCTTC

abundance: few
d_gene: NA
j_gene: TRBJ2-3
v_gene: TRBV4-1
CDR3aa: CASSHPLLWQGADTQYF
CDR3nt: TGCGCCAGCAGCCATCCTCTTCTGTGGCAGGGTGCAGATACGCAGTATTTT

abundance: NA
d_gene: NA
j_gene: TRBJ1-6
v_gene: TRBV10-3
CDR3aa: CAISEWGGNNRSPLHF
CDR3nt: TGTGCCATCAGTGAATGGGGGGGCAACAATAGATCACCCCTCCACTTT

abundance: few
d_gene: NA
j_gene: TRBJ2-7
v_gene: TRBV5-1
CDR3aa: CASSGPGSKKSYEQYF
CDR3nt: TGCGCCAGCAGCGGCCCCGGGAGCAAGAAGAGCTACGAGCAGTACTTC

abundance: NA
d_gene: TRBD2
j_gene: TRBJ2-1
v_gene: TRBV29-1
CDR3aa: CSAPPRLAYYNEQFF
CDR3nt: TGCAGCGCCCCCCCTCGACTAGCATACTACAATGAGCAGTTCTTC

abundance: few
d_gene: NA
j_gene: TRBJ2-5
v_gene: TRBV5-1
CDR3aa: CASSLEATGQETQYF
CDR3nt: TGCGCCAGCAGCTTGGAGGCAACCGGTCAAGAGACCCAGTACTTC

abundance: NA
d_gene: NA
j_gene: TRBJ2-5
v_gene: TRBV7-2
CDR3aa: CASSLVATTPETQYF
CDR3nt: TGTGCCAGCAGCTTAGTCGCGACTACCCCAGAGACCCAGTACTTC

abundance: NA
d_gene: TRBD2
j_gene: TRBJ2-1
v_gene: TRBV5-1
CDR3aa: CASSPPRSGRGNEQFF
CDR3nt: TGCGCCAGCAGCCCCCCCCGAAGCGGGAGAGGCAATGAGCAGTTCTTC

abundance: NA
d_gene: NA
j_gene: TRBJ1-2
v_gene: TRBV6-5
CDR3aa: CASSPPIANGYTF
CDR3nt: TGTGCCAGCAGCCCCCCCATAGCGAATGGCTACACCTTC

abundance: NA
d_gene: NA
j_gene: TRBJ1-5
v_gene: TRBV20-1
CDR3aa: CSAIPGGKQPQHF
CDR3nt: TGCAGTGCTATCCCAGGTGGGAAGCAGCCCCAGCATTTT

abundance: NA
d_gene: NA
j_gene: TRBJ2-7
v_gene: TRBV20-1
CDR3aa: CSARVSNYEQYF
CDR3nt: TGCAGTGCTAGAGTCAGCAACTACGAGCAGTACTTC

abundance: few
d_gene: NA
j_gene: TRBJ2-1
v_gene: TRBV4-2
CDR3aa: CASSHRLGRGNEQFF
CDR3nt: TGTGCCAGCAGCCACCGGTTAGGAAGGGGCAATGAGCAGTTCTTC

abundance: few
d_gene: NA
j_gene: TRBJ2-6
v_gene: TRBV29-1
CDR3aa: CSVGSQGSSGANVLTF
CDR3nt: TGCAGCGTTGGGTCACAGGGCTCCTCTGGGGCCAACGTCCTGACTTTC

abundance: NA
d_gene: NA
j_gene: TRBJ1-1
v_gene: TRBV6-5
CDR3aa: CASSYSRGPDTEAFF
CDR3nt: TGTGCCAGCAGTTACTCGAGGGGTCCCGACACTGAAGCTTTCTTT

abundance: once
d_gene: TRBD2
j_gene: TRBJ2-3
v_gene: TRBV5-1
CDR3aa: CASSFLAVLNTQYF
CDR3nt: TGCGCCAGCAGCTTCCTAGCGGTGCTGAATACGCAGTATTTT

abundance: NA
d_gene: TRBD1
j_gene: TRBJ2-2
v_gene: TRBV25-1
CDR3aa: CASSEGSAGGYAGELFF
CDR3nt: TGTGCCAGCAGTGAAGGATCGGCAGGGGGTTACGCCGGGGAGCTGTTTTTT

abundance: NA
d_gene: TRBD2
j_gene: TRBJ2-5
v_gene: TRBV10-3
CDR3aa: CAISEASGGLQETQYF
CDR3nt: TGTGCCATCAGTGAGGCTAGCGGGGGATTACAAGAGACCCAGTACTTC

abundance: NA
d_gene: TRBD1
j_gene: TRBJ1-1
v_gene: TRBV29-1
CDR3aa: CSARPGQGVMNTEAFF
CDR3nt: TGCAGCGCCCGACCGGGACAGGGAGTCATGAACACTGAAGCTTTCTTT

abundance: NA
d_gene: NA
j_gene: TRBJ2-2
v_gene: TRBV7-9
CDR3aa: CASSPAQGWTGELFF
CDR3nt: TGTGCCAGCAGCCCCGCCCAAGGTTGGACCGGGGAGCTGTTTTTT

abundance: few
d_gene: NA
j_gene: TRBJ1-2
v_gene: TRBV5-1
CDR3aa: CASSLDAGYGYTF
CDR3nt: TGCGCCAGCAGCTTGGATGCAGGCTATGGCTACACCTTC

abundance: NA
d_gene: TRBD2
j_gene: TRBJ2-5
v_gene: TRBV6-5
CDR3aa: CASSTLAGGVNEQYF
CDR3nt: TGTGCCAGCAGTACACTAGCGGGAGGTGTAAATGAGCAGTACTTC